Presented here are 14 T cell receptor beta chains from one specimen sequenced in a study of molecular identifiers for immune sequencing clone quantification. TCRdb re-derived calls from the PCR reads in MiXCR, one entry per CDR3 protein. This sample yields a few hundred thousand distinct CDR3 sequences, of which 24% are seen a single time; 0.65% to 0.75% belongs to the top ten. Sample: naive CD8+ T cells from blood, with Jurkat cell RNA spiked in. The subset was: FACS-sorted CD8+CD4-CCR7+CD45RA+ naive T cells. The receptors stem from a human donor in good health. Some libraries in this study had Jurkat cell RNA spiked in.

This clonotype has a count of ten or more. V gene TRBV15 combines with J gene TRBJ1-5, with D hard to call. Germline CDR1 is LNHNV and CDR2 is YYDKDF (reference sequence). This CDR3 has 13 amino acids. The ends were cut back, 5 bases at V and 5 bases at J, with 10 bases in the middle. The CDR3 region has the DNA TGTGCCACCAGCTCCCGGCGGGATCAGCCCCAGCATTTT. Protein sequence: CATSSRRDQPQHF.

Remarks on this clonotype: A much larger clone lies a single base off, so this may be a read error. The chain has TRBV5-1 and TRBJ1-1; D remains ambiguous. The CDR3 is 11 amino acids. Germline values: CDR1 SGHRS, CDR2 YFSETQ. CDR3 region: CDSRLNTEAFF. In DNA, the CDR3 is TGCGACAGCAGGTTGAACACTGAAGCTTTCTTT.

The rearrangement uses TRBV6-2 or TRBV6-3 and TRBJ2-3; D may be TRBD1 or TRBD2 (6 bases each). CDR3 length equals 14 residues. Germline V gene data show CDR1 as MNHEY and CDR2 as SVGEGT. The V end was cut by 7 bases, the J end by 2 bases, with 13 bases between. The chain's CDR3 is CASTWRDTTDTQYF. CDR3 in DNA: TGTGCCAGCACTTGGCGGGACACCACAGATACGCAGTATTTT.

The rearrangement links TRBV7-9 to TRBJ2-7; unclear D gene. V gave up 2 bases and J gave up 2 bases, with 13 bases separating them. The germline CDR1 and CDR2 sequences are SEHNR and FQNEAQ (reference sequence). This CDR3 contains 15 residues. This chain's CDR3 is CASSLTSLGPYEQYF. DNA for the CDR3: TGTGCCAGCAGCTTAACGTCTTTAGGGCCCTACGAGCAGTACTTC.

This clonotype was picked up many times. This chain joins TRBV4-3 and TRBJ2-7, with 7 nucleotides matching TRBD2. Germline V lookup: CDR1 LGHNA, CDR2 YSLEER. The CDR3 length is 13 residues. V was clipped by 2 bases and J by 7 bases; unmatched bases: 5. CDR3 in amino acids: CASSQRLAGEQYF. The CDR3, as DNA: TGCGCCAGCAGCCAACGACTAGCCGGTGAGCAGTACTTC.

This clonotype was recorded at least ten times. In DNA form, the CDR3 reads TGCAGCGGAAGGATCCGACCACGCACAGATACGCAGTATTTT. This encodes CSGRIRPRTDTQYF. The chain combines TRBV29-1 with TRBJ2-3; no firm D call. Germline V gene data show CDR1 as SQVTM and CDR2 as ANQGSEA. The V and J ends lost 7 bases and 1 base respectively, with 15 bases between them. The CDR3 loop spans 14 amino acids.

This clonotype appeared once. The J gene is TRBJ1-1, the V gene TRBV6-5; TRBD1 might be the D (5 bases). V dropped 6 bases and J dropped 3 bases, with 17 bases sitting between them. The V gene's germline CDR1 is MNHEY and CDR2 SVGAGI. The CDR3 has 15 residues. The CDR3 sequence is CASRLGQGGHTEAFF. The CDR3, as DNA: TGTGCCAGCAGACTCGGACAAGGAGGTCACACTGAAGCTTTCTTT.

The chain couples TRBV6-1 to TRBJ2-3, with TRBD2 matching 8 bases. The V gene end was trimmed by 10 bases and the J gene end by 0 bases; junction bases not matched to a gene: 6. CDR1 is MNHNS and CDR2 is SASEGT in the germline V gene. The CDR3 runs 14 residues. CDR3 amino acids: CATGVAGSTDTQYF. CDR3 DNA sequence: TGTGCCACGGGGGTAGCGGGGAGCACAGATACGCAGTATTTT.

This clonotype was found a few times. The CDR3 DNA reads TGTGCCTGGAGAGAGGGGGCGGAGAACACTGAAGCTTTCTTT. Protein product: CAWREGAENTEAFF. This chain links TRBV30 with TRBJ1-1, with 7 nucleotides matching TRBD1. The CDR3 covers 14 residues. Germline loops: CDR1 GTSNPN, CDR2 SVGIG (reference sequence). V lost 3 bases and J lost 1; bases outside the gene matches: 5. The full variable domain, with the rest looked up from reference TRBV30 and TRBJ1-1, is SQTIHQWPATLVQPVGSPLSLECTVEGTSNPNLYWYRQAAGRGLQLLFYSVGIGQISSEVPQNLSASRPQDRQFILSSKKLLLSDSGFYLCAWREGAENTEAFFGQGTRLTVV.

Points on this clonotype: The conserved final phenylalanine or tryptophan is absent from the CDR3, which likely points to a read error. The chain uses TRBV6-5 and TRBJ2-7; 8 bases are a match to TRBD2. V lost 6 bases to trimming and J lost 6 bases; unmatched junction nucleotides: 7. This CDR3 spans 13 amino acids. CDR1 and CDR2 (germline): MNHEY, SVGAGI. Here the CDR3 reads CASSRGGASEQYL. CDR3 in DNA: TGTGCCAGCAGCCGGGGGGGGGCTAGCGAGCAGTACCTC.

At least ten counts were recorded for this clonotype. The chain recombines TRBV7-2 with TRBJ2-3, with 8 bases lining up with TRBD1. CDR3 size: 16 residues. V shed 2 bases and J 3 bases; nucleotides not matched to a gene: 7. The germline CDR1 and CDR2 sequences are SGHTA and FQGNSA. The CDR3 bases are TGTGCCAGCAGCTTACGGACAGGGAGGTTAACAGATACGCAGTATTTT. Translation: CASSLRTGRLTDTQYF.

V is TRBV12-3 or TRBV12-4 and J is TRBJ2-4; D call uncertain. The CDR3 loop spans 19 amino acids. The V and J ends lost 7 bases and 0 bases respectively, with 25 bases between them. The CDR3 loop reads CASTQSASTARAAKNIQYF. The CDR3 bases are TGTGCCAGCACTCAAAGCGCCAGCACGGCGCGAGCAGCCAAAAACATTCAGTACTTC.

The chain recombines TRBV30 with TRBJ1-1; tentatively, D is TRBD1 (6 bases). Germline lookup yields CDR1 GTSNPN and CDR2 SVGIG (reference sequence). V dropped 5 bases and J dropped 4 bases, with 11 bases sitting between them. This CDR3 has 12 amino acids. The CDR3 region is CAWAGVGTEAFF. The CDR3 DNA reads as TGTGCCTGGGCAGGGGTGGGCACTGAAGCTTTCTTT.

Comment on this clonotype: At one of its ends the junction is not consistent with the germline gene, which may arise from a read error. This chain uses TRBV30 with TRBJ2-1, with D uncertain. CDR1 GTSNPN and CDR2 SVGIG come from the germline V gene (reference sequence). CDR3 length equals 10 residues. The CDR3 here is CAWSVNERFF. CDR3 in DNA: TGTGCCTGGAGTGTAAATGAGCGGTTCTTC.